This T cell receptor beta chain was sequenced for a study of T cell changes during pregnancy in multiple sclerosis (dated by TCRdb to between 2018 and 2021). About the full investigation: Changes in the T cell repertoire over the course of pregnancy were examined in this study in women with multiple sclerosis.

As concerns this clone: Its cognate antigen has yet to be identified. Per-base quality was not reported, and no clone a single base away is much larger than it.

The library was produced with the immunoSEQ multiplex PCR assay. Imported from immuneACCESS, the table was reduced by TCRdb to in-frame sequences with V and J called. These copies leave out some clones; in studies compared against another copy, an unresolved V gene accounts for under half, and the cause of the remainder is not known. The sample includes some 58,000 clones, with 90% to 97% observed a single time. The ten largest clones represent 2% to 2.5% of the sample. The receptor was isolated from a female donor with multiple sclerosis, enrolled in a pregnancy study. The sequencing here drew on CD8+ T cells from peripheral blood mononuclear cells, taken after pregnancy.

The DNA is as follows: TGTGCCAGCAGTTTGAGGTCTCGTACGAATGAGCAGTTCTTC. The encoded protein is CASSLRSRTNEQFF. The rearrangement combines TRBV28 with TRBJ2-1; the D gene is unclear. The junction shows trimming of 3 bases on V and 7 bases on J, plus 13 bases between the germline ends. The germline V gene yields MDHEN for CDR1 and SYDVKM for CDR2. Measured from the cysteine to the phenylalanine, the CDR3 is 14 residues long. The kept DNA is CDR3 alone, 42 bases in frame from the first base.